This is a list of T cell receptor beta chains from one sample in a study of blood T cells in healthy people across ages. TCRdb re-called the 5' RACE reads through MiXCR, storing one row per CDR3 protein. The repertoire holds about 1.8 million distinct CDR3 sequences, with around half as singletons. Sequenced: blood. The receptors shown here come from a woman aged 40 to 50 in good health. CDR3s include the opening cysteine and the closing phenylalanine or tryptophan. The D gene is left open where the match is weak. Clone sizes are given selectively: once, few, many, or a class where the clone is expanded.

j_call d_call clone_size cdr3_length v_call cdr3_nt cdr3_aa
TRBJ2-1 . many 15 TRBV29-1 TGCAGCGTTGAAGATCGGAGCGCCTCCTACAATGAGCAGTTCTTC CSVEDRSASYNEQFF
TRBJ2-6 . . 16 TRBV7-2 TGTGCCAGCAGCTCCCGCATAGACTCTGGGGCCAACGTCCTGACTTTC CASSSRIDSGANVLTF
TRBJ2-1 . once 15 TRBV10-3 TGTGCCTCATCACGCGCCAGTACAACGGGTACTGAGCAGTTCTTC CASSRASTTGTEQFF
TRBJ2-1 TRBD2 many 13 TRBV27 TGTGCCAGCAGCCTGAGCGGGGGGGATGAGCAGTTCTTC CASSLSGGDEQFF
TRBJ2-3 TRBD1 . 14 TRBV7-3 TGTGCCAGCAGCAACGACAGGGGCGCAGATACGCAGTATTTT CASSNDRGADTQYF
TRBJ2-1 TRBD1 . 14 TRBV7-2 TGTGCCAGCAGCTTATTGACAGGGGGCAATGAGCAGTTCTTC CASSLLTGGNEQFF
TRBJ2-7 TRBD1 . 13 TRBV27 TGTGCCAGCAGCAAGGGGACAGGAGGAGAGCAGTACTTC CASSKGTGGEQYF
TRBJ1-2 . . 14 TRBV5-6 TGTGCCGGCAGCTTGGTGGCGGCCGGCTATGGCTACACCTTC CAGSLVAAGYGYTF
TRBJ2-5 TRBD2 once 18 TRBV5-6 TGTGCCAGCAGCGTTATGACTAGCGGGGGACCCGCCCAAGAGACCCAGTACTTC CASSVMTSGGPAQETQYF
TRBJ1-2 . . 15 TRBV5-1 TGCGCCAGCAGCTGGGGAGAGGGGGACACCTATGGCTACACCTTC CASSWGEGDTYGYTF
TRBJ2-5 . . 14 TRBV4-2 TGTGCCAGCAGCCAAGAGGGTGCAAAAGAGACCCAGTACTTC CASSQEGAKETQYF
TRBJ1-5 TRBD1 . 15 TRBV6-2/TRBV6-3 TGTGCCAGCAGTTACGGGACAGGGATCAATCAGCCCCAGCATTTT CASSYGTGINQPQHF
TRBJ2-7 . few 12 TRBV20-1 TGCAGTGCTAGGGACATGGGCCACGAGCAGTACTTC CSARDMGHEQYF
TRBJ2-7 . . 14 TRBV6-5 TGTGCCAGCAGATCCCTAGGGCTGCAGAACGAGCAGTACTTC CASRSLGLQNEQYF
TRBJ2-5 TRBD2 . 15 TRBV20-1 TGCAGTGCTAGAGTTTCGGGGGGGCTGTTAGAGACCCAGTACTTC CSARVSGGLLETQYF
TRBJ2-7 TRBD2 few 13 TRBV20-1 TGCAGTACCTATGCCGAGCGGGGCTACGAGCAGTACTTC CSTYAERGYEQYF
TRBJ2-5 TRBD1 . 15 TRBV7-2 TGTGCCAGCAGCTTAGATTACAGGGGGCGGGAGACCCAGTACTTC CASSLDYRGRETQYF
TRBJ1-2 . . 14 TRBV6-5 TGTGCCAGCAGCCCCGGACTTTCGTTATTCGGCTACACCTTC CASSPGLSLFGYTF
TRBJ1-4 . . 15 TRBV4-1 TGCGCCAGCAGCCACCCGGATGGGGGAGATGAAAAACTGTTTTTT CASSHPDGGDEKLFF
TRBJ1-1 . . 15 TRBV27 TGTGCCAGCAGTTCACGCGGGGGGCGTCGTGCTGAAGCTTTCTTT CASSSRGGRRAEAFF
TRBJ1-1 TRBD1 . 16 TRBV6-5 TGTGCCAGCAGTTCACCAGGGACAGGGTCCGGGGCTGAAGCTTTCTTT CASSSPGTGSGAEAFF
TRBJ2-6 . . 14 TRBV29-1 TGCAGCGATCGGGGGAGAACTGGGGCCAACGTCCTGACTTTC CSDRGRTGANVLTF
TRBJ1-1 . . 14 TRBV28 TGTGCCAGCAGACCCTGGGGGGCCGACACTGAAGCTTTCTTT CASRPWGADTEAFF
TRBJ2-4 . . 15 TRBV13 TGTGCCAGCAGCCAAAAGACGGTAGCCAAAAACATTCAGTACTTC CASSQKTVAKNIQYF
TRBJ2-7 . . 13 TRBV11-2 TGTGCCAGCAGCTCGCAGCTACACTACGAGCAGTACTTC CASSSQLHYEQYF
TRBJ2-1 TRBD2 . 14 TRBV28 TGTGCCAGCGATAGCGGGAGCGTCCGAAATGAGCAGTTCTTC CASDSGSVRNEQFF
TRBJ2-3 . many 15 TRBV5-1 TGCGCCAGCAGCTTGAGAGGGACGGACACAGATACGCAGTATTTT CASSLRGTDTDTQYF
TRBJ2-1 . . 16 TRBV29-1 TGCAGCGTTGACGGGGGCGGGTCGAGCTCCTACAATGAGCAGTTCTTC CSVDGGGSSSYNEQFF
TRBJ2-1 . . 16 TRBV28 TGTGCCAGCCCCCCGGGCCTCGGGCCCCACTACAATGAGCAGTTCTTC CASPPGLGPHYNEQFF
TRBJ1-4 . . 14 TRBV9 TGTGCCAGCAGCGTAGAGGGGGTAAATGAAAAACTGTTTTTT CASSVEGVNEKLFF
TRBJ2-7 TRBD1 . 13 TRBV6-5 TGTGCCACCCGGACAGGGCGGGACTACGAGCAGTACTTC CATRTGRDYEQYF
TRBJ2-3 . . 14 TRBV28 TGTGCCACCTTTAGACGAGGAGGGACAGATACGCAGTATTTT CATFRRGGTDTQYF
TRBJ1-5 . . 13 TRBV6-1 TGTGCCAGCAGGACAGCCCTTAATCAGCCCCAGCATTTT CASRTALNQPQHF
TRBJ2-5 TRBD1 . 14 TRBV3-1 TGTGCCAGCAGCCAAGACAGGACAGGGGGCAGGCAGTACTTC CASSQDRTGGRQYF
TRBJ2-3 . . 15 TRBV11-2 TGTGCCAGCAGCTGGGCCGTAAGTGAAACAGATACGCAGTATTTT CASSWAVSETDTQYF
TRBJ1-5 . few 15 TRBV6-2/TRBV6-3 TGTGCCAGCAGTTACCAGGGTAAGGTGAATCAGCCCCAGCATTTT CASSYQGKVNQPQHF
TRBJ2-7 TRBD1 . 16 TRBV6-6 TGTGCCAGCAGCCTGCCCACAGGGGGCTCCTACAATGAGCAGTACTTC CASSLPTGGSYNEQYF
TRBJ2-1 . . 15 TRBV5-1 TGCGCCAGCAGCTGGGGGCCTCAGGGTTACAATGAGCAGTTCTTC CASSWGPQGYNEQFF
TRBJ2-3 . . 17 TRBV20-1 TGCAGTGCGGAAACCTTTTTGGGGGGAATTGTGGCAGATACGCAGTATTTT CSAETFLGGIVADTQYF
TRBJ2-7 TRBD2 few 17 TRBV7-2 TGTGCCAGCAGCTTACCTAGCGGGGGTGTATGGTCCTACGAGCAGTACTTC CASSLPSGGVWSYEQYF
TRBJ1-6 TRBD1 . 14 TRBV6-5 TGTGCCAGCACCCAGGGGACAGGTCAATCACCCCTCCACTTT CASTQGTGQSPLHF
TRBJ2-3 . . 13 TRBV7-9 TGTGCCAGCGGCCACGGACCGAGCGATACGCAGTATTTT CASGHGPSDTQYF
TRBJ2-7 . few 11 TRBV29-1 TGCAGCGTTACACAGGGCTACGAGCAGTACTTC CSVTQGYEQYF
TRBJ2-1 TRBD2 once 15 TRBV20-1 TGCAGTGCTACTGGAGGTATCGGGGGGTACAATGAGCAGTTCTTC CSATGGIGGYNEQFF
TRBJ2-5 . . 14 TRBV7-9 TGTGCCAGCAGCGATAGAGGACAGCAAGAGACCCAGTACTTC CASSDRGQQETQYF
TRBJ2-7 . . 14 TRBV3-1 TGTGCCAGCAGCCAAGATAGGTGGCAGTACGAGCAGTACTTC CASSQDRWQYEQYF
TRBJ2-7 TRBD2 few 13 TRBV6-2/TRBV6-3 TGTGCCAGCCGACTAGCGGGGGTCGGCGAGCAGTACTTC CASRLAGVGEQYF
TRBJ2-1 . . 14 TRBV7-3 TGTGCCGGCAGCTTAACATCGTCCTACAATGAGCAGTTCTTC CAGSLTSSYNEQFF
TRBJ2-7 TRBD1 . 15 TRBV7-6 TGTGCCAGCACCAGAGCCGACAGGGGTGGCTACGAGCAGTACTTC CASTRADRGGYEQYF
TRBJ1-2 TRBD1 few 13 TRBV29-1 TGCAGCGCAGGGACAGGTCCCAACTATGGCTACACCTTC CSAGTGPNYGYTF
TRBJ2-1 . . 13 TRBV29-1 TGCAGCGTTGCAGGGAAGGGATACAATGAGCAGTTCTTC CSVAGKGYNEQFF
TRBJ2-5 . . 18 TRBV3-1 TGTGCCAGCAACCAAGATCCTGGGGAGGACTCCCAATACGAGACCCAGTACTTC CASNQDPGEDSQYETQYF
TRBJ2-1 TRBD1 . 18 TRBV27 TGTGCCAGCAGTTCCAAAACCCGGGACAGAAGCTCCTACAATGAGCAGTTCTTC CASSSKTRDRSSYNEQFF
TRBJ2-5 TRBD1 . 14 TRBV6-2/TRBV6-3 TGTGCCAGTGCACCGGACAGGGAGGTAATGGAGCAGTACTTC CASAPDREVMEQYF
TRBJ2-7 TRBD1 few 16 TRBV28 TGTGCCAGCAACGAAGGGGGGGACAGGGGACTCTACGAGCAGTACTTC CASNEGGDRGLYEQYF
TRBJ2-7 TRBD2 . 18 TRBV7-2 TGTGCCGGCAGCTTAGCGCAACACGGGACTAGGTTTACCTACGAGCAGTACTTC CAGSLAQHGTRFTYEQYF
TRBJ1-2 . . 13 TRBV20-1 TGCAGTGCTTCCCCTCAGGGAAGTAATGGCTACACCTTC CSASPQGSNGYTF
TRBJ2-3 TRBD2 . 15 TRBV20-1 TGCAGTGCTAGTCAACTAGCGGGACGCACAGATACGCAGTATTTT CSASQLAGRTDTQYF